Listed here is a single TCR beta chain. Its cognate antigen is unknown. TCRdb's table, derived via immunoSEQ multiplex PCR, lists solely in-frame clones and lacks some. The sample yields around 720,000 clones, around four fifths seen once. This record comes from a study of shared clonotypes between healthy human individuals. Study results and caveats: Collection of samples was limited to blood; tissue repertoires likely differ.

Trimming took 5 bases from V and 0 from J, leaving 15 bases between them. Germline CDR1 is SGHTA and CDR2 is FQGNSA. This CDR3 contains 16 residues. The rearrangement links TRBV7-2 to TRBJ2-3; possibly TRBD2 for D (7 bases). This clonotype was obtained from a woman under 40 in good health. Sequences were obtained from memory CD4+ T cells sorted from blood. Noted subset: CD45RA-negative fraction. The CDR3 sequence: CASSPRGGGSTDTQYF. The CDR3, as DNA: TGTGCCAGCAGCCCCAGGGGAGGGGGGAGCACAGATACGCAGTATTTT. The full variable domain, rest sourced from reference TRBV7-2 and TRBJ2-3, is GAGVSQSPSNKVTEKGKDVELRCDPISGHTALYWYRQSLGQGLEFLIYFQGNSAPDKSGLPSDRFSAERTGGSVSTLTIQRTQQEDSAVYLCASSPRGGGSTDTQYFGPGTRLTVL.